This T cell receptor (beta chain) was retrieved from a study of PD-L1 blockade in urothelial cancer. Study overall: When blood samples were assessed, the median T cell count was some 140,000.

Trimming at V came to 1 base and at J to 6 bases, leaving 8 bases not matched to a gene. CDR3 length: 16 residues. Germline assignment: CDR1 SGHRS and CDR2 YFSETQ. Time point specified: peripheral blood 6 weeks after treatment start. Profiling relied on immunoSEQ multiplex PCR, and the TCRdb table lists in-frame clones only, not all of them. There are about 120,000 clones in the sample; about 89% occur only once, and more than 1.5% lies in the top ten. The chain employs TRBV5-1 and TRBJ2-2; 8 bases align to TRBD1. This receptor was obtained from a man in his 60s with urothelial cancer. Sequences were derived from PBMCs, sampled around atezolizumab (anti-PD-L1) treatment. The CDR3 loop is CASSLRTGGGAGELFF. For the CDR3, the DNA is TGCGCCAGCAGCTTGCGTACAGGGGGTGGAGCCGGGGAGCTGTTTTTT.